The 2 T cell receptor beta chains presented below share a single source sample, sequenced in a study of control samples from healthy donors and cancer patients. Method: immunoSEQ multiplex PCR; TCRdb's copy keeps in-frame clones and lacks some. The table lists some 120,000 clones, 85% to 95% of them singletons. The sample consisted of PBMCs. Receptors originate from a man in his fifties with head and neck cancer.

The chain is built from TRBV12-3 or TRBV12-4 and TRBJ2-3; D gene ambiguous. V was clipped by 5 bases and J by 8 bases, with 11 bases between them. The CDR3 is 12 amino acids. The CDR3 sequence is CASSPGRPTQYF. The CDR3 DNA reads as TGTGCCAGCAGTCCCGGCAGGCCTACGCAGTATTTT.

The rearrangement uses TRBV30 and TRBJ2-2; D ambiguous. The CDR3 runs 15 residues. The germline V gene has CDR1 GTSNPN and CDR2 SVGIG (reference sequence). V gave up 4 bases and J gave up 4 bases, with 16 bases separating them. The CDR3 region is CAWIGREVPTGELFF. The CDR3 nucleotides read TGTGCCTGGATAGGCAGAGAAGTTCCCACCGGGGAGCTGTTTTTT.